This TCR beta chain was observed in a study of blood T cell repertoires in COVID-19. Study in general: Sites across the United States, Italy and Spain contributed samples from acute and convalescent COVID-19.

The germline CDR1 and CDR2 sequences are MNHEY and SVGAGI. J lost 12 bases, V lost 1 base, and 6 bases had no gene match. This CDR3 contains 14 residues. Repertoires were generated with immunoSEQ multiplex PCR, while TCRdb's copy carries only in-frame clones and drops some. The sample includes some 100,000 clones, about 80% of them seen just once. The V call is TRBV6-5, the J call TRBJ1-6, with 7 positions matching TRBD1. The clonotype originates from a woman aged 70 to 79 with acute or convalescent COVID-19. Sequencing was done on a sample of peripheral blood. The CDR3 protein is CASSYFRQGGPLHF. The CDR3 bases are TGTGCCAGCAGTTACTTCAGACAGGGAGGACCCCTCCACTTT.